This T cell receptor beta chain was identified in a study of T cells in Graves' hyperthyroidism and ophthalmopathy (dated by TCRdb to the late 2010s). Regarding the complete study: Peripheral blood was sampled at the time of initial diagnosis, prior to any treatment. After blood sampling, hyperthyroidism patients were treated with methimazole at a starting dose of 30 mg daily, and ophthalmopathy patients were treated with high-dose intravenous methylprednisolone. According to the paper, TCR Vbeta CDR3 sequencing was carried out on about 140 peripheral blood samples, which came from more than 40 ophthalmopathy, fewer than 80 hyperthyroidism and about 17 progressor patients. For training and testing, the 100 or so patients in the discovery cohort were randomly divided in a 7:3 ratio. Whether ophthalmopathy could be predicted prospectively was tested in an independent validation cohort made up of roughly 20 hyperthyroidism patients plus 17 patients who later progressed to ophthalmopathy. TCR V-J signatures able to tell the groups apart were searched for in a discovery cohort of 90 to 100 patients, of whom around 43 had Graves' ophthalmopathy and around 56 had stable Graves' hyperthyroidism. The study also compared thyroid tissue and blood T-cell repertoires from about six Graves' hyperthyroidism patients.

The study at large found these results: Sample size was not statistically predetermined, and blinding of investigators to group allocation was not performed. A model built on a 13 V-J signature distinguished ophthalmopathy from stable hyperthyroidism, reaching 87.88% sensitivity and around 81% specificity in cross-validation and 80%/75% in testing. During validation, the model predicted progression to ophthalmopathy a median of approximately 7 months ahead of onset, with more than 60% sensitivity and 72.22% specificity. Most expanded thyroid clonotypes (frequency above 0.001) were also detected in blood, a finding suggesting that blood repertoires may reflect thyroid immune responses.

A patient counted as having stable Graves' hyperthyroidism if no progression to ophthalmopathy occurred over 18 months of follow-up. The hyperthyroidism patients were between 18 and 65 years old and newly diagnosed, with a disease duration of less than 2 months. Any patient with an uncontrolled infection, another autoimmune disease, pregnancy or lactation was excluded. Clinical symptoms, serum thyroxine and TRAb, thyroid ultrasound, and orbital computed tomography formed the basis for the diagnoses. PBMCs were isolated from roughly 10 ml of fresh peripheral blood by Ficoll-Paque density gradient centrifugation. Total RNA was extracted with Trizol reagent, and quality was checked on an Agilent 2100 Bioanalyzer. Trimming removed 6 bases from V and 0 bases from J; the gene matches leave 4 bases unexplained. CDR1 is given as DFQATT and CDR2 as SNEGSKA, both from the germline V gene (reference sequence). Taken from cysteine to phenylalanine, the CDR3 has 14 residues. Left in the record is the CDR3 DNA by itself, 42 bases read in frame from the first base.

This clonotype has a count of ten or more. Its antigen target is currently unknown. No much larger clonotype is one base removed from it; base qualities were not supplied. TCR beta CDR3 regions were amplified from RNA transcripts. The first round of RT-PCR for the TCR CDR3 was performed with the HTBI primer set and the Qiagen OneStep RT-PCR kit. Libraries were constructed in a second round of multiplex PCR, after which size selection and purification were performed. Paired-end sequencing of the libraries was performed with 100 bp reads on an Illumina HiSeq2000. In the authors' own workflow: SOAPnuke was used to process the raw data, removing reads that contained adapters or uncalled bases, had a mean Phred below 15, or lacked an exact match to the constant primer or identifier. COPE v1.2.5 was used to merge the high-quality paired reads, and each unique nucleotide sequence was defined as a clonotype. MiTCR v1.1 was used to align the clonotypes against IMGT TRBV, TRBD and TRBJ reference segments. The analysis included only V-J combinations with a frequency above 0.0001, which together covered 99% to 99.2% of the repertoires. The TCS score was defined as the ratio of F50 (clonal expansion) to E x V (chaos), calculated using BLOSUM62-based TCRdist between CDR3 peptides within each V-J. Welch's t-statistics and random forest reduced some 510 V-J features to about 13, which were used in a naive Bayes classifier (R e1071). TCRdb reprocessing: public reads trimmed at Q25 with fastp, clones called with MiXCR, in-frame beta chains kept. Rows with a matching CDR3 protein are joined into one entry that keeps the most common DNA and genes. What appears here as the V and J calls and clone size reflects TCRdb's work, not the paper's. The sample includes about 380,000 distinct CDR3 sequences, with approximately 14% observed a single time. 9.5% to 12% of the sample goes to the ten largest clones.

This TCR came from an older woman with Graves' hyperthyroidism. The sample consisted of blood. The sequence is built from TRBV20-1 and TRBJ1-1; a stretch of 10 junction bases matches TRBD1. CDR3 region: CSARQGALNTEAFF. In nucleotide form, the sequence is TGCAGTGCCCGACAGGGGGCCTTGAACACTGAAGCTTTCTTT.